This T cell receptor beta chain was sequenced for a study of cytotoxic CD8 clonotypes in ibrutinib-treated CLL. Study in general: With a range of 6 to 36, the median treatment time before response samples were taken was eleven to twelve months. Study findings and constraints: Public clonotypes, rarely seen, contracted or held steady on treatment. Baseline values of clonality outstripped age-matched healthy donors and followed circulating CD8+ T-cell counts.

This clone was seen a few times. The antigen is undetermined. A 1 in 200,000 to 1 in 1 million T cell depth was the sequencing target. Sequencing used immunoSEQ multiplex PCR; TCRdb keeps in-frame clones, though not all of them. This repertoire shows around 53,000 clones, 50% to 60% found once; its top ten account for roughly 25%. This clonotype was sampled from a human donor with chronic lymphocytic leukemia. The sample here was PBMCs, taken at disease progression, from a patient treated with ibrutinib.

CDR3 protein: CASRRQDSYEQYF. CDR3 sequence (DNA): TGTGCCAGCAGACGACAGGATTCCTACGAGCAGTACTTC. The genes are TRBV6-5 and TRBJ2-7; D might be TRBD1 (6 bases). V gave up 6 bases and J gave up 1 base, with 10 bases separating them. The CDR3 length is 13 residues. Per germline, CDR1 MNHEY and CDR2 SVGAGI.